The rows below give T cell receptor beta chains drawn from one sample of a study of identical twins. Each CDR3 protein is one row after TCRdb ran MiXCR on the 5' RACE reads. The sample has around 220,000 distinct CDR3 sequences, about 10% seen once; the top ten hold 9% to 10%. The specimen was memory T cells sorted from blood. Receptor source: a man over 45 in good health. The CDR3 runs from the conserved cysteine through the conserved F or W. A D gene is named only where the DNA matches it firmly. Size tells how often a clone was seen (once, few, many) or the class of an expanded clone, and some rows leave it out.

clone_size	v_call	j_call	d_call	cdr3_aa	cdr3_nt
many	TRBV5-1	TRBJ1-1	TRBD1	CASSWGTGGTEAFF	TGCGCCAGCAGCTGGGGAACAGGGGGCACTGAAGCTTTCTTT
-	TRBV9	TRBJ1-3	-	CASSVGWGGNTIYF	TGTGCCAGCAGCGTAGGTTGGGGTGGAAACACCATATATTTT
-	TRBV5-6	TRBJ2-2	-	CASSLPFTGELFF	TGTGCCAGCAGCTTGCCATTCACCGGGGAGCTGTTTTTT
few	TRBV3-1	TRBJ2-7	TRBD1	CASSHWTGGLNEQYF	TGTGCCAGCAGCCACTGGACAGGGGGTCTCAACGAGCAGTACTTC
few	TRBV10-3	TRBJ2-7	TRBD1	CAISVAQGDGVGEQYF	TGTGCCATCAGTGTTGCCCAGGGGGATGGGGTTGGCGAGCAGTACTTC
few	TRBV7-8	TRBJ1-3	-	CASSPGLSAGNTIYF	TGTGCCAGCAGCCCCGGACTGTCCGCCGGAAACACCATATATTTT
-	TRBV6-1	TRBJ2-3	-	CASSAHREDTQYF	TGTGCCAGCAGTGCTCATAGAGAGGATACGCAGTATTTT
many	TRBV12-3/TRBV12-4	TRBJ1-1	-	CASNPTGDNTEAFF	TGTGCCAGCAACCCGACAGGAGACAACACTGAAGCTTTCTTT
-	TRBV9	TRBJ2-2	TRBD1	CASKKGQGPTTGELFF	TGTGCCAGCAAGAAGGGACAGGGCCCTACCACCGGGGAGCTGTTTTTT
-	TRBV9	TRBJ2-2	-	CASSESIGTGELFF	TGTGCCAGCAGCGAGTCGATCGGCACCGGGGAGCTGTTTTTT
many	TRBV4-1	TRBJ1-2	-	CASSQDLGAGYTF	TGCGCCAGCAGCCAAGATCTTGGTGCGGGCTACACCTTC
-	TRBV7-2	TRBJ1-5	TRBD1	CASSFAGGFDQPQHF	TGTGCCAGCAGCTTTGCAGGGGGCTTCGATCAGCCCCAGCATTTT
many	TRBV18	TRBJ2-7	-	CASSPLAPISSYEQYF	TGTGCCAGCTCCCCCCTTGCCCCGATCTCTTCCTACGAGCAGTACTTC
many	TRBV5-1	TRBJ1-1	-	CASSSRTDPGSTEAFF	TGCGCCAGCAGCAGCCGGACGGACCCGGGGAGCACTGAAGCTTTCTTT
few	TRBV18	TRBJ2-7	-	CASSPFKDYEQYF	TGTGCCAGCTCCCCGTTCAAAGACTACGAGCAGTACTTC
-	TRBV4-3	TRBJ2-3	TRBD2	CASSQGTGTSGSKVTQYF	TGCGCCAGCAGCCAAGGGACTGGGACTAGCGGGAGTAAAGTTACGCAGTATTTT
few	TRBV20-1	TRBJ2-1	-	CSAREWDLIGPHLYNEQFF	TGCAGTGCTAGAGAATGGGATCTAATTGGGCCTCATCTTTACAATGAGCAGTTCTTC
few	TRBV29-1	TRBJ2-1	-	CSVEGRDFSLRNEQFF	TGCAGCGTTGAAGGCCGGGACTTTTCCCTTCGCAATGAGCAGTTCTTC
-	TRBV29-1	TRBJ2-1	TRBD1	CSVAGTGTYNEQFF	TGCAGCGTAGCCGGGACAGGGACCTACAATGAGCAGTTCTTC
many	TRBV6-2/TRBV6-3	TRBJ1-4	-	CASSSARVSGKLFF	TGTGCCAGCAGTTCGGCCAGGGTGAGCGGAAAACTGTTTTTT
few	TRBV6-1	TRBJ1-5	-	CASSDTGAEQPQHF	TGTGCCAGCAGTGATACGGGGGCAGAGCAGCCCCAGCATTTT
-	TRBV20-1	TRBJ2-3	-	CSASAMDRYSTDTQYF	TGCAGTGCTAGCGCCATGGACAGATACTCCACAGATACGCAGTATTTT
many	TRBV20-1	TRBJ1-2	-	CSAQDRANYGYTF	TGCAGTGCCCAAGACAGAGCTAACTATGGCTACACCTTC
many	TRBV5-5	TRBJ2-5	-	CASSLGWEETQYF	TGTGCCAGCAGCTTAGGATGGGAAGAGACCCAGTACTTC
many	TRBV12-3/TRBV12-4	TRBJ2-1	-	CASSPGHSSYNEQFF	TGTGCCAGCAGTCCCGGGCACAGCTCCTACAATGAGCAGTTCTTC
-	TRBV20-1	TRBJ2-5	-	CSARDLFPAAALETQYF	TGCAGTGCTAGAGATCTCTTTCCCGCAGCGGCCTTAGAGACCCAGTACTTC
many	TRBV29-1	TRBJ2-5	-	CSVAGAMGTQYF	TGCAGCGTTGCAGGTGCGATGGGGACCCAGTACTTC
many	TRBV6-2/TRBV6-3	TRBJ1-2	-	CASARGPGYTF	TGTGCCAGCGCAAGAGGGCCCGGCTACACCTTC
-	TRBV12-3/TRBV12-4	TRBJ1-1	-	CASSPSTKSEAFF	TGTGCCAGCAGTCCCTCGACGAAGTCTGAAGCTTTCTTT
-	TRBV10-3	TRBJ2-6	-	CAISDRGQAGANVLTF	TGTGCCATCAGTGACAGGGGCCAAGCTGGGGCCAACGTCCTGACTTTC
many	TRBV11-2	TRBJ2-1	TRBD2	CASSLSSAGAYNEQFF	TGTGCCAGCAGCTTGAGTTCAGCGGGAGCCTACAATGAGCAGTTCTTC
-	TRBV5-5	TRBJ2-7	-	CASTPTGTAGSYEQYF	TGTGCCAGCACCCCAACTGGGACTGCAGGATCGTACGAGCAGTACTTC
-	TRBV12-3/TRBV12-4	TRBJ1-3	-	CASSFQGSATSGNTIYF	TGTGCCAGCAGTTTTCAGGGTTCAGCGACCTCTGGAAACACCATATATTTT
-	TRBV7-2	TRBJ2-2	-	CASSSASIGELFF	TGTGCCAGCAGCTCCGCGTCAATCGGGGAGCTGTTTTTT
few	TRBV4-2	TRBJ2-6	-	CASSQGGDLTVLTF	TGTGCCAGCAGCCAAGGCGGGGACCTCACCGTCCTGACTTTC
many	TRBV7-6	TRBJ1-1	-	CASSPTVNTEAFF	TGTGCCAGCAGCCCGACAGTCAACACTGAAGCTTTCTTT
-	TRBV5-1	TRBJ1-6	-	CASSLESAYNSPLHF	TGCGCCAGCAGCTTGGAATCGGCTTATAATTCACCCCTCCACTTT
few	TRBV20-1	TRBJ2-7	-	CSASGNSYEQYF	TGCAGTGCTAGCGGAAATTCCTACGAGCAGTACTTC
many	TRBV10-3	TRBJ1-4	TRBD1	CAISEGQLGTNEKLFF	TGTGCCATCAGCGAGGGACAGCTGGGCACTAATGAAAAACTGTTTTTT
many	TRBV18	TRBJ2-5	-	CASSPSGRETQYF	TGTGCCAGCTCACCCTCGGGTAGAGAGACCCAGTACTTC
many	TRBV27	TRBJ2-7	-	CASRSGGTVNEQYF	TGTGCCAGCCGTTCCGGGGGCACGGTGAACGAGCAGTACTTC
many	TRBV4-3	TRBJ2-2	-	CASSQDAGTGELFF	TGCGCCAGCAGCCAAGATGCGGGGACCGGGGAGCTGTTTTTT
many	TRBV20-1	TRBJ2-7	TRBD1	CSAGDRGNWEQYF	TGCAGTGCTGGGGACAGGGGTAATTGGGAGCAGTACTTC
-	TRBV7-2	TRBJ2-2	-	CASSPEIGELFF	TGTGCCAGCAGCCCAGAAATCGGGGAGCTGTTTTTT
many	TRBV20-1	TRBJ2-7	-	CSASLGWNEQYF	TGCAGTGCCTCACTAGGGTGGAACGAGCAGTACTTC
-	TRBV20-1	TRBJ2-5	-	CSARVFTAADQETQYF	TGCAGTGCTAGAGTCTTTACAGCGGCGGACCAAGAGACCCAGTACTTC
-	TRBV20-1	TRBJ1-2	-	CSADVLRRRRNGYTF	TGCAGTGCTGACGTCCTACGGAGGAGACGGAATGGCTACACCTTC
many	TRBV6-5	TRBJ1-1	-	CASSYSPRAGRTEAFF	TGTGCCAGCAGTTACTCACCCCGGGCGGGAAGGACTGAAGCTTTCTTT
few	TRBV7-2	TRBJ1-1	-	CASSLRQANTEAFF	TGTGCCAGCAGCTTGAGACAGGCAAACACTGAAGCTTTCTTT
-	TRBV5-1	TRBJ2-1	TRBD2	CASSRRTSGGAHEQFF	TGCGCCAGCAGCAGGAGGACTAGCGGGGGGGCCCATGAGCAGTTCTTC
-	TRBV28	TRBJ2-1	TRBD1	CASSLLGTVFEVYNEQFF	TGTGCCAGCAGTTTGCTGGGGACAGTTTTTGAGGTTTACAATGAGCAGTTCTTC
many	TRBV12-3/TRBV12-4	TRBJ2-7	-	CASSSPEGIAARSSYEQYF	TGTGCCAGCAGTTCCCCGGAGGGTATAGCGGCTAGGAGCTCCTACGAGCAGTACTTC
-	TRBV12-3/TRBV12-4	TRBJ2-7	-	CASNRNGGSYEQYF	TGTGCCAGCAATAGAAACGGGGGCTCCTACGAGCAGTACTTC
few	TRBV6-5	TRBJ1-2	TRBD1	CASSLTGAPNYGYTF	TGTGCCAGCAGTTTGACAGGGGCCCCTAACTATGGCTACACCTTC
many	TRBV21-1	TRBJ1-1	-	CASSKDRNTEAFF	TGTGCCAGCAGCAAAGACAGGAACACTGAAGCTTTCTTT
-	TRBV25-1	TRBJ2-1	-	CASRGYREHNEQFF	TGTGCCAGCAGAGGGTACAGGGAACACAATGAGCAGTTCTTC
few	TRBV10-3	TRBJ1-5	-	CAIRPGGGERSNQPQHF	TGTGCCATCAGACCGGGAGGAGGGGAAAGAAGCAATCAGCCCCAGCATTTT
-	TRBV19	TRBJ1-6	-	CASSYLDNSPLHF	TGTGCCAGTAGTTACTTGGACAATTCACCCCTCCACTTT
few	TRBV9	TRBJ2-1	-	CASSALGTEQFF	TGTGCCAGCAGCGCTCTCGGGACAGAGCAGTTCTTC
many	TRBV20-1	TRBJ1-6	-	CSARDLQGLSLNSPLHF	TGCAGTGCTAGAGATCTACAGGGACTATCTCTTAATTCACCCCTCCACTTT